This TCR beta chain was identified in a study of identical twins. The CDR3 has 14 amino acids. Germline loops: CDR1 ENHRY, CDR2 SYGVKD. The ends were cut back, 4 bases at V and 3 bases at J, with 12 bases in the middle. TCRdb re-derived calls from the 5' RACE reads in MiXCR, one entry per CDR3 protein. The repertoire holds over 500,000 distinct CDR3 sequences, with 20% to 25% as singletons. The sample holds a few counts of this clonotype. These same records also appear under a second study, on T cells expressing NK-cell markers. That paper adds: Source material for TCR beta repertoires consisted of sorted CD3+CD56+NKG2C+, CD3+CD56+NKG2C- and CD3+CD56-NKG2C+ T cells. Clones of NKG2C+ T cells that had expanded were of unclear HCMV specificity.

The V call is TRBV10-3, the J call TRBJ1-1, with D perhaps matching TRBD1 (6 bases). The clonotype comes from a woman in her late teens or twenties in good health. Sequenced: CD4+ T cells sorted from blood. This chain's CDR3 is CAISVTEGDTEAFF. CDR3 in DNA: TGTGCCATCAGTGTAACAGAGGGGGACACTGAAGCTTTCTTT.